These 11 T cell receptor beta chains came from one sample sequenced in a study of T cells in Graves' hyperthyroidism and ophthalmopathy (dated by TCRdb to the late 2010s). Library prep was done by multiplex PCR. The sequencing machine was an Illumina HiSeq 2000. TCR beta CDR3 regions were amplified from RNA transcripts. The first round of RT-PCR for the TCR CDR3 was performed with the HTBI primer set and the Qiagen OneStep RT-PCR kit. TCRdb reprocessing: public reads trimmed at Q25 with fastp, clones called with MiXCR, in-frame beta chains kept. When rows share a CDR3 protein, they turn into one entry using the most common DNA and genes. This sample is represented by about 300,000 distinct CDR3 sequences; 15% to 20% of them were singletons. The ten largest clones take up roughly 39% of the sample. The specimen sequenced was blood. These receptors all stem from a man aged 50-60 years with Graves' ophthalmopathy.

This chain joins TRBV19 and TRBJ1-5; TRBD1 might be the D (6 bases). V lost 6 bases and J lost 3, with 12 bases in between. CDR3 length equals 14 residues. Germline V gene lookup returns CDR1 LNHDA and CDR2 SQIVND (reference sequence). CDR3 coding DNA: TGTGCCAGTAGATCGACAGGTATCAATCAGCCCCAGCATTTT. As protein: CASRSTGINQPQHF.

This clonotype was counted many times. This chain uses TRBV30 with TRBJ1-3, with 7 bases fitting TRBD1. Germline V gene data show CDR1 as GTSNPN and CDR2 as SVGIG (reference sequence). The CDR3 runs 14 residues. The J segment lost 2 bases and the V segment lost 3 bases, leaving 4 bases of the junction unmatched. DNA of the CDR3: TGTGCCTGGAGCCACAGGGGAACTGGAAACACCATATATTTT. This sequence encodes CAWSHRGTGNTIYF.

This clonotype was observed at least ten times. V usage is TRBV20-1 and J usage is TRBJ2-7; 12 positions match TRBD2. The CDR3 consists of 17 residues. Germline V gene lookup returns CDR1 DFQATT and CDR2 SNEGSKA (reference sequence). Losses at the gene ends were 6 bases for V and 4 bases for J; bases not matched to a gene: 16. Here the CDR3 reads CSALAQSLAGGKYEQYF. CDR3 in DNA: TGCAGTGCCTTAGCTCAATCTCTAGCGGGAGGGAAGTACGAGCAGTACTTC.

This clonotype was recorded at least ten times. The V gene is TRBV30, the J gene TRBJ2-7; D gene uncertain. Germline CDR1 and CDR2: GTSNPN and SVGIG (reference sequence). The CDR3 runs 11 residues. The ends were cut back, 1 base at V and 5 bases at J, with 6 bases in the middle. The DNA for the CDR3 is TGTGCCTGGAGTGGTCAGAACGAGCAGTACTTC. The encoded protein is CAWSGQNEQYF. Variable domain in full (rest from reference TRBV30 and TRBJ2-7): SQTIHQWPATLVQPVGSPLSLECTVEGTSNPNLYWYRQAAGRGLQLLFYSVGIGQISSEVPQNLSASRPQDRQFILSSKKLLLSDSGFYLCAWSGQNEQYFGPGTRLTVT.

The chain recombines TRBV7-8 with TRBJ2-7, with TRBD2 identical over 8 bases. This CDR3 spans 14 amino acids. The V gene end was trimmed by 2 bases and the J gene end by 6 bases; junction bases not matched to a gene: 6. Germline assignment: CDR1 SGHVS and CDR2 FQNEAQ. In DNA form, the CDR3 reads TGTGCCAGCAGCTTATCCCCGCGGGAGGCCGAGCAGTACTTC. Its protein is CASSLSPREAEQYF.

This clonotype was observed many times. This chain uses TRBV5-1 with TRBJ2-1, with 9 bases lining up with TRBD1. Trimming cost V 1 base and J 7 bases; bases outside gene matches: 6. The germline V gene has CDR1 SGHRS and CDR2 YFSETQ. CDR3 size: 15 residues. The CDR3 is CASSLNTGGLNEQFF. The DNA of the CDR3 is TGCGCCAGCAGCTTGAACACAGGGGGCTTGAATGAGCAGTTCTTC.

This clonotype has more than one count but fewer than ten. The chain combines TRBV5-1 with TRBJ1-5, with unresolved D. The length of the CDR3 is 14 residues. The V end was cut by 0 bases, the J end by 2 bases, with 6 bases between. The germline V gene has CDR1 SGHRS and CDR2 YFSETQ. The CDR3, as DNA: TGCGCCAGCAGCTTGGAAGCGGGCAATCAGCCCCAGCATTTT. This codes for CASSLEAGNQPQHF.

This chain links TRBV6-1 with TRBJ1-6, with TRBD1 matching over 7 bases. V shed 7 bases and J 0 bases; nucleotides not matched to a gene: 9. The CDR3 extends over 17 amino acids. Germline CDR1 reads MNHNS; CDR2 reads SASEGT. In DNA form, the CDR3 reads TGTGCCAGCAAGACCGGGACAGTAAGCTCCTATAATTCACCCCTCCACTTT. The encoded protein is CASKTGTVSSYNSPLHF.

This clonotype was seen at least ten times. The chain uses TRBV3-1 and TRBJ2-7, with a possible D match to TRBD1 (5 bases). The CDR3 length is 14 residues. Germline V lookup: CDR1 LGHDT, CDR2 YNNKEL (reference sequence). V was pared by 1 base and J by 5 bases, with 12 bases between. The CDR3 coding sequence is TGTGCCAGCAGCCAAGTTCAGGGCAGGGACGAGCAGTACTTC. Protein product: CASSQVQGRDEQYF.

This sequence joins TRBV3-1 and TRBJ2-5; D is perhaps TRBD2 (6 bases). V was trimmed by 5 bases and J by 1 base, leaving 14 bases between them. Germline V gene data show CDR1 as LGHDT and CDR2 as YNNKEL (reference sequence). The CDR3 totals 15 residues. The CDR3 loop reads CASSKPVAVQETQYF. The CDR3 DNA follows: TGTGCCAGCAGCAAACCCGTAGCGGTCCAAGAGACCCAGTACTTC.

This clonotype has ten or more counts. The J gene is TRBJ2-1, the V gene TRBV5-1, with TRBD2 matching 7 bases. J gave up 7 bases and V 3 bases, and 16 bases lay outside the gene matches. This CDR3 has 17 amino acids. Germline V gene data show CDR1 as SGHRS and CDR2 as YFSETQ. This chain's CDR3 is CASSYPIGREDDNEQFF. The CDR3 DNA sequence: TGCGCCAGCAGCTACCCTATTGGACGGGAGGATGATAATGAGCAGTTCTTC. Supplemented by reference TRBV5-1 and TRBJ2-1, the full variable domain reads KAGVTQTPRYLIKTRGQQVTLSCSPISGHRSVSWYQQTPGQGLQFLFEYFSETQRNKGNFPGRFSGRQFSNSRSEMNVSTLELGDSALYLCASSYPIGREDDNEQFFGPGTRLTVL.